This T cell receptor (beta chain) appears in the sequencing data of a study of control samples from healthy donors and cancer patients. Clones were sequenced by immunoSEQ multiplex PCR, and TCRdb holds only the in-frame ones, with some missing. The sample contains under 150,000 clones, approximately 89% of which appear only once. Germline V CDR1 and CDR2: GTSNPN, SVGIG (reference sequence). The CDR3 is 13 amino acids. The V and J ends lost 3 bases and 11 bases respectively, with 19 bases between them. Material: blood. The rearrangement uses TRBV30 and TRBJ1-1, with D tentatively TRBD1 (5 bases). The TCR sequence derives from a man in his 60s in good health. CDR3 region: CAWRPRTPEWAFF. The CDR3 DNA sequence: TGTGCCTGGAGACCTCGGACACCCGAGTGGGCTTTCTTT. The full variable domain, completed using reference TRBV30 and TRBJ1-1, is SQTIHQWPATLVQPVGSPLSLECTVEGTSNPNLYWYRQAAGRGLQLLFYSVGIGQISSEVPQNLSASRPQDRQFILSSKKLLLSDSGFYLCAWRPRTPEWAFFGQGTRLTVV.